Included here is one T cell receptor beta chain sequence, with context. In the original processing: Quantification of nucleated cells was approximated via reference gene primer amplification. Profiled with immunoSEQ multiplex PCR; TCRdb holds only in-frame clones, not every one. The DNA was the basis for D and trimming; V, J and clone size are from that table. This table holds more than 250,000 clones, around 87% found once. The entry originates in a study of blood T cell repertoires in COVID-19. The recovered donors of Cohort 3 showed two negative PCRs, clearance, or symptom resolution. Sequenced input: PBMCs or T cells enriched from blood (not recorded which). The source of this sequence is a woman younger than 45 who had recovered from COVID-19.

The CDR3 coding sequence is TGTGCCAGCAGTGCGGACAGCTACTCTGGAAACACCATATATTTT. It is translated as CASSADSYSGNTIYF. J is TRBJ1-3 and V is TRBV2; the D gene is possibly TRBD1 (6 bases). CDR1 and CDR2 (germline): SNHLY, FYNNEI. This CDR3 spans 15 amino acids. The V and J ends lost 4 bases and 0 bases respectively, with 10 bases between them.